This note documents a single TCR beta chain sequence. The antigen is unknown. Here immunoSEQ multiplex PCR was the method, and the copy in TCRdb shows in-frame clones only, minus some. Here the sample spans tens of thousands of clones, roughly 92% being singletons. These data are taken from a study of OX40 agonist ivuxolimab in advanced cancers. Study context: Checkpoint inhibitors had been given previously to about 40% of patients. General study results and limits: Within 6 weeks, CD4+ and CD8+ blood T cells expanded clonally at 0.1 to 3.0 mg/kg. Certain nonresponders additionally had low normalized T-cell clonal expansion. Relative to CD4+ cells, CD8+ T cells on average had more expanded clones.

CDR1 is MNHEY, CDR2 SVGAGI, per germline. V was trimmed by 1 base and J by 5 bases, leaving 6 bases between them. The CDR3 covers 13 residues. The receptor was derived from an adult with an advanced solid tumor such as melanoma, head and neck, liver or kidney cancer. The sample was CD4+ or CD8+ T cells sorted from blood, taken in a trial of the OX40 agonist ivuxolimab. The chain joins TRBV6-5 to TRBJ2-1; D is uncertain. Written as DNA, the CDR3 is TGTGCCAGCAGTTACTACAGTAACAATGAGCAGTTCTTC. It is translated as CASSYYSNNEQFF.